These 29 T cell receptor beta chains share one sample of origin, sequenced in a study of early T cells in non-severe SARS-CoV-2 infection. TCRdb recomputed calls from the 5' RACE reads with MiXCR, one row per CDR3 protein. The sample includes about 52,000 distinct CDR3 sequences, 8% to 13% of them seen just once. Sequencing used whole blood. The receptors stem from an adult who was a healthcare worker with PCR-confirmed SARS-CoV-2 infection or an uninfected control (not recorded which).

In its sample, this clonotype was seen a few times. CDR3: CASARNTIYF. The CDR3, as DNA: TGTGCCAGTGCGAGAAACACCATATATTTT. The chain couples TRBV28 to TRBJ1-3, with no clear D. This CDR3 spans 10 amino acids. Trimming pared 9 bases from V and 5 bases from J, leaving 5 bases between. Germline CDR1 MDHEN, CDR2 SYDVKM.

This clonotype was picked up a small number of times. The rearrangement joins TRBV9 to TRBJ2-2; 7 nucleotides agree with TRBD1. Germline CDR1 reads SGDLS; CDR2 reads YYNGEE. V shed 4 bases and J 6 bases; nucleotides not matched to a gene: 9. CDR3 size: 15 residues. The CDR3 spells CASSIRDSSSGELFF. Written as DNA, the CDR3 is TGTGCCAGCAGCATTCGGGACAGCTCTTCCGGGGAGCTGTTTTTT. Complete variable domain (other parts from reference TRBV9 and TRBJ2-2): DSGVTQTPKHLITATGQRVTLRCSPRSGDLSVYWYQQSLDQGLQFLIQYYNGEERAKGNILERFSAQQFPDLHSELNLSSLELGDSALYFCASSIRDSSSGELFFGEGSRLTVL.

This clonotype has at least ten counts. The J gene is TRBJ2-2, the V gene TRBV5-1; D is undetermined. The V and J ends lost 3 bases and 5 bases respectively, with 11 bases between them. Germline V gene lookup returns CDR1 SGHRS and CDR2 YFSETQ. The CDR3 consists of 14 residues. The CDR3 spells CASSSLTSTGELFF. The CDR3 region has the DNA TGCGCCAGCAGCTCCTTAACCTCAACCGGGGAGCTGTTTTTT.

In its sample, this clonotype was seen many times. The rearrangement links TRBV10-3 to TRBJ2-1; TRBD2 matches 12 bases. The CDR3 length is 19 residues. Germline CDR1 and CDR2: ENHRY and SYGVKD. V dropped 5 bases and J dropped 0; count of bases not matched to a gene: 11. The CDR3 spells CAISQPGLAGISSYNEQFF. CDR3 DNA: TGTGCCATCAGTCAACCGGGACTAGCGGGCATCAGCTCCTACAATGAGCAGTTCTTC.

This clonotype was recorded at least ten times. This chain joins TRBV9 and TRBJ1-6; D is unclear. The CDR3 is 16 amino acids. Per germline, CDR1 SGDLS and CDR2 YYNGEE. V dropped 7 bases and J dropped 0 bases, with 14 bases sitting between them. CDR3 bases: TGTGCCAGCGTCCTGTTGGAGAGCTCCTATAATTCACCCCTCCACTTT. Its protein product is CASVLLESSYNSPLHF.

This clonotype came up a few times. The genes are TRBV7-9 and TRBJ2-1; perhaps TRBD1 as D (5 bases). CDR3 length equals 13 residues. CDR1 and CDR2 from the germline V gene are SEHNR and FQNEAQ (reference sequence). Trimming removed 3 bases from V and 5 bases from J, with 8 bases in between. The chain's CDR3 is CASSFDSNNEQFF. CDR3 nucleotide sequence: TGTGCCAGCAGCTTCGACAGCAACAATGAGCAGTTCTTC. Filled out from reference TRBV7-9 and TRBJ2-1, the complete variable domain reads DTGVSQNPRHKITKRGQNVTFRCDPISEHNRLYWYRQTLGQGPEFLTYFQNEAQLEKSRLLSDRFSAERPKGSFSTLEIQRTEQGDSAMYLCASSFDSNNEQFFGPGTRLTVL.

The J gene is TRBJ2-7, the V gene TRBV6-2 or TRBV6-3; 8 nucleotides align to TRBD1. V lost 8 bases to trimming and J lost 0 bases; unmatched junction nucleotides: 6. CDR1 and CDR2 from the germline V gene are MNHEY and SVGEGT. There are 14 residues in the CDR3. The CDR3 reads CASGRTGNSYEQYF. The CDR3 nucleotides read TGTGCCAGCGGTCGGACAGGGAACTCCTACGAGCAGTACTTC.

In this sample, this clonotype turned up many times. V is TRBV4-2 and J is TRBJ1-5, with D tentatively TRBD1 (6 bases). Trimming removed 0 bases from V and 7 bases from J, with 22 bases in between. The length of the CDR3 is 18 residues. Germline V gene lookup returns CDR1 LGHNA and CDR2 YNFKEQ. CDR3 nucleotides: TGTGCCAGCAGCCAAGAACATCGCGGAGGGGGTTCGACCCAGCCCCAGCATTTT. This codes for CASSQEHRGGGSTQPQHF.

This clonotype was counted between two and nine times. This chain's CDR3 is CASSDSAGADEQYF. The CDR3 DNA sequence: TGTGCCAGCAGTGATTCGGCGGGGGCGGACGAGCAGTACTTC. This chain connects TRBV2 to TRBJ2-7; D is possibly TRBD2 (7 bases). Per the germline V gene, CDR1 is SNHLY and CDR2 is FYNNEI. The length of the CDR3 is 14 residues. V lost 3 bases and J 5 bases, leaving 14 bases between the germline ends.

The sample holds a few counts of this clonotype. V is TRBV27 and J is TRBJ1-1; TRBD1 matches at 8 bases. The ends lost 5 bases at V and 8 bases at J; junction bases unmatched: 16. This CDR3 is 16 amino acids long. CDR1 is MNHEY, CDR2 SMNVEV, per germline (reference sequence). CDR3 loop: CASSPSRAGQAWEAFF. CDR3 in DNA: TGTGCCAGCAGTCCCAGCAGAGCGGGACAGGCATGGGAAGCTTTCTTT.

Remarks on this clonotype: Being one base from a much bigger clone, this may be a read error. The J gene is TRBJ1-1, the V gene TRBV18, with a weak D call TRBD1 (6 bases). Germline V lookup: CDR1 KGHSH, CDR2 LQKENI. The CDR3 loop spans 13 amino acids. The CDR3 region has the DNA TGTGCCAGCTCACCTTCTCGGGACACTGAAGTTTTCTTT. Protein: CASSPSRDTEVFF.

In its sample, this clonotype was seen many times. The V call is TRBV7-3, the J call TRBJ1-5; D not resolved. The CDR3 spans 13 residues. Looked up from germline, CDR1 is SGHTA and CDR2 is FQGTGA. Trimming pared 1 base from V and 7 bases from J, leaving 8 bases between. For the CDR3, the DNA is TGTGCCAGCAGCTTAAAGGGAGGACAGCCCCAGCATTTT. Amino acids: CASSLKGGQPQHF.

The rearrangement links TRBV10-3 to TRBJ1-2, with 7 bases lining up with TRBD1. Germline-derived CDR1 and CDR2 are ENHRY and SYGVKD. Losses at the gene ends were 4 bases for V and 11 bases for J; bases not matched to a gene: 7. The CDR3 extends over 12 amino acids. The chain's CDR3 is CAISVTGALYTF. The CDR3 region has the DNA TGTGCCATCAGTGTCACAGGGGCTCTGTACACCTTC.

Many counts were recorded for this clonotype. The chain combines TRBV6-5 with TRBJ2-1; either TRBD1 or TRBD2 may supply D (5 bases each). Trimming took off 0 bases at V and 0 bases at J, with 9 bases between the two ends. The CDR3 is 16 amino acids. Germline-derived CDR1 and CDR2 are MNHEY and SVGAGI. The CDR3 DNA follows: TGTGCCAGCAGTTACTCGGGGGAGAGCTCCTACAATGAGCAGTTCTTC. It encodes CASSYSGESSYNEQFF.

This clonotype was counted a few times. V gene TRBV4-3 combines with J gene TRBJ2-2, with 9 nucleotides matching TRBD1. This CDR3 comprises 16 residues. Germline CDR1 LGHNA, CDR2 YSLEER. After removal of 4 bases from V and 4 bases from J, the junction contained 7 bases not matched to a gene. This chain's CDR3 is CASSPLGQGSTGELFF. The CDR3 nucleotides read TGCGCCAGCAGCCCACTAGGACAGGGGTCCACCGGGGAGCTGTTTTTT.

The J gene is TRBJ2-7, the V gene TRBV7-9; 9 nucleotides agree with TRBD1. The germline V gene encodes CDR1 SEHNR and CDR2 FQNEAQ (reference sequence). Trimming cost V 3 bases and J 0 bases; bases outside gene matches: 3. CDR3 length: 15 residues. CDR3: CASSFGQGNSYEQYF. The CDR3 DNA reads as TGTGCCAGCAGCTTCGGACAGGGGAACTCCTACGAGCAGTACTTC.

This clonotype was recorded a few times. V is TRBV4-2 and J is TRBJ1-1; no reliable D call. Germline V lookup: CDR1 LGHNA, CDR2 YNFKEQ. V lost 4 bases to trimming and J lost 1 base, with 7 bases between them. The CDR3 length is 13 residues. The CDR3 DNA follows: TGTGCCAGCAGCCCGGAGGGGAACACTGAAGCTTTCTTT. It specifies CASSPEGNTEAFF.

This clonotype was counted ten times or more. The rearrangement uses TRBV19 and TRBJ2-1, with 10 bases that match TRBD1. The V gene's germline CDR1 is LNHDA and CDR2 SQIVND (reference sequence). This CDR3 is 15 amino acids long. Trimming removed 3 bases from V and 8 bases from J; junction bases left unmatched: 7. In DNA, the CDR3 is TGTGCCAGTAGTATGAAAGGGACAGGGGTCTATGAGCAGTTCTTC. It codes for CASSMKGTGVYEQFF.

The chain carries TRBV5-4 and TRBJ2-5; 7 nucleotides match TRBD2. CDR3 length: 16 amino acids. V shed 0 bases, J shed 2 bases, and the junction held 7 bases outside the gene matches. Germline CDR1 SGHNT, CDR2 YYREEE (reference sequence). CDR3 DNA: TGTGCCAGCAGCTTGGCCAGCTCTAGCGGACAAGAGACCCAGTACTTC. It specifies CASSLASSSGQETQYF.

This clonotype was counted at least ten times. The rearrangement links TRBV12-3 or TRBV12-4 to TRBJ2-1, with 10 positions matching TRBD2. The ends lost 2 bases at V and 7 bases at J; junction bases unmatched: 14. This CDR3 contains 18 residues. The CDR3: CASSLFLAGDPDRNEQFF. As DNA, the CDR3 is TGTGCCAGCAGTTTATTCCTAGCGGGAGACCCCGACAGAAATGAGCAGTTCTTC.

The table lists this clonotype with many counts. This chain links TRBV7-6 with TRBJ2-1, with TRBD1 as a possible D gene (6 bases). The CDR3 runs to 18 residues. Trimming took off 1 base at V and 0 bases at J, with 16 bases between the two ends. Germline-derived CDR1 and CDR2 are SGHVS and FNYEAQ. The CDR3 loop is CASSLGVSQGSSYNEQFF. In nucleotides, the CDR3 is TGTGCCAGCAGCTTAGGAGTGTCACAGGGCAGCTCCTACAATGAGCAGTTCTTC.

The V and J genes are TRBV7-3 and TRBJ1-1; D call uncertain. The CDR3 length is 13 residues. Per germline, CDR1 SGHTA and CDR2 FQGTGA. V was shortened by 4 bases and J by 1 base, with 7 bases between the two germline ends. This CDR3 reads CASSSAANTEAFF. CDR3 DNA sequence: TGTGCCAGCAGCTCCGCAGCGAACACTGAAGCTTTCTTT.

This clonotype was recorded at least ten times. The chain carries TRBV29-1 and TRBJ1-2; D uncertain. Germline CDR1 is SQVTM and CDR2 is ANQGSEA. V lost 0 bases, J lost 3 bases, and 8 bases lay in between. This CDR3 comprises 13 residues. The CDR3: CSVEDLDYYGYTF. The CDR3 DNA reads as TGCAGCGTTGAAGATTTGGACTACTATGGCTACACCTTC.

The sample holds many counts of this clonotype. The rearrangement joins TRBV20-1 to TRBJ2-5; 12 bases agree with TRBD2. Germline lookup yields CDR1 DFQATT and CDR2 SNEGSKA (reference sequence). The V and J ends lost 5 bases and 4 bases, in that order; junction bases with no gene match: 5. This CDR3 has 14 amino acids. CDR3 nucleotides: TGCAGTGCTGGACCTAGCGGGAGGGCAGAGACCCAGTACTTC. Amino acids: CSAGPSGRAETQYF.

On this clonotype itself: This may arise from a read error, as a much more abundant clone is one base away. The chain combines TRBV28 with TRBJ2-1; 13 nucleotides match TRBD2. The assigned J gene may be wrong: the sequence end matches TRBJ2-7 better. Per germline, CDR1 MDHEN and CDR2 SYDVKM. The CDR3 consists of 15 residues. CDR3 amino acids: CASSIGLAGVAEQYF. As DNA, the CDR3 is TGTGCCAGCAGTATAGGACTAGCGGGAGTGGCTGAGCAGTACTTC.

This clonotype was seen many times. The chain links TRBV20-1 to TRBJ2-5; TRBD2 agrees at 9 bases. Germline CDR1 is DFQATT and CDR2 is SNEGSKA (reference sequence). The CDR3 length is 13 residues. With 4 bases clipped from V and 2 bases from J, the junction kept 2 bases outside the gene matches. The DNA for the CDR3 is TGCAGTGCTATCCTAGCGGGGCAAGAGACCCAGTACTTC. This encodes CSAILAGQETQYF.

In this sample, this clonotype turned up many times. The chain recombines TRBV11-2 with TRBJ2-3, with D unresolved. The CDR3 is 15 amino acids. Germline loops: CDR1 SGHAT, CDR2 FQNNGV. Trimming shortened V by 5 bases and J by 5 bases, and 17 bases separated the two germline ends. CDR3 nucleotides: TGTGCCAGCAGCGGCCGCTGGTTCTTAGGAGATACGCAGTATTTT. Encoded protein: CASSGRWFLGDTQYF.

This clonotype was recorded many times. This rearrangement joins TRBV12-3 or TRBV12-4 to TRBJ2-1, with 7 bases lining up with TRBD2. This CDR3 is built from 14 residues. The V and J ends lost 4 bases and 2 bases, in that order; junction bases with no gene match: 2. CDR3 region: CASSSSGTYNEQFF. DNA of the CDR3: TGTGCCAGCAGTTCCAGCGGGACCTACAATGAGCAGTTCTTC.

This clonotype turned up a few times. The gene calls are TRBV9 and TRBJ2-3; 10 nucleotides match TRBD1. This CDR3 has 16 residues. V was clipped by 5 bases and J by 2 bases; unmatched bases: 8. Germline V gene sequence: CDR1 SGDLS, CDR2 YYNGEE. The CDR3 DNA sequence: TGTGCCAGCAGTCTAGGACAGGGGGGGTTCACAGATACGCAGTATTTT. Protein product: CASSLGQGGFTDTQYF.